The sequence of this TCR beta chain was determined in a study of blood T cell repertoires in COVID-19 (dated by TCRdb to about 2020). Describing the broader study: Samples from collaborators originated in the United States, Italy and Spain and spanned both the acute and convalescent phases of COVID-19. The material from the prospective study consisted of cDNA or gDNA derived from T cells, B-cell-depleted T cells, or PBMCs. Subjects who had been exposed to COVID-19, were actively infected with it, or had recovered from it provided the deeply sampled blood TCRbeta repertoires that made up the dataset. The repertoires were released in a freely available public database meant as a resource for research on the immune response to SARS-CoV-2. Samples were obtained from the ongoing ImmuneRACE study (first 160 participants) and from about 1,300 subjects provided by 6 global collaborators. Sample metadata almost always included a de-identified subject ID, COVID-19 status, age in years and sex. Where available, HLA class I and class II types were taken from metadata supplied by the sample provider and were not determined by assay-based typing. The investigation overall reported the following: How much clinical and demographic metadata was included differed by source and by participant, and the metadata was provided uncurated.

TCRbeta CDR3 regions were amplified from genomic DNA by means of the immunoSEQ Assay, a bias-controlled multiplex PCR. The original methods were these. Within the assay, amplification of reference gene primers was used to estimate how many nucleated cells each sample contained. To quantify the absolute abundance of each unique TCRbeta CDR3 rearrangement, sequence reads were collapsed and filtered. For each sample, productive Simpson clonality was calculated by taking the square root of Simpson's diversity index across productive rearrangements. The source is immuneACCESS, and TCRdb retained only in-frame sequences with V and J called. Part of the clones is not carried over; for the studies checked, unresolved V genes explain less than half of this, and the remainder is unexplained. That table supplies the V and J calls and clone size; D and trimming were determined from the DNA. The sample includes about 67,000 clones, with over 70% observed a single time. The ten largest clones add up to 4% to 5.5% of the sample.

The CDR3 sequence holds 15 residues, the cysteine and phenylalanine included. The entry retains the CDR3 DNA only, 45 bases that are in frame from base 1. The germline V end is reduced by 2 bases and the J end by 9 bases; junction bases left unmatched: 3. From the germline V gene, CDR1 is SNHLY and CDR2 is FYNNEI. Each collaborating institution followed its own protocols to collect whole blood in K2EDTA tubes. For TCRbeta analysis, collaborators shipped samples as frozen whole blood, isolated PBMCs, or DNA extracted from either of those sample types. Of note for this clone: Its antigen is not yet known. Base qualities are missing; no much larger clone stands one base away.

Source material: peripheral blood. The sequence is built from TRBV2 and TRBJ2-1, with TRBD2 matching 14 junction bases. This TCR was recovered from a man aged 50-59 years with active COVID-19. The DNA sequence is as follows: TGTGCCAGCAGTGAAACGACTAGCGGGAGGGGTGAGCAGTTCTTC. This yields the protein CASSETTSGRGEQFF.